Listed below are T cell receptor beta chains from one sample, sequenced in a study of OX40 agonist ivuxolimab in advanced cancers. TCRdb's copy holds only in-frame clones and misses some; the assay was immunoSEQ multiplex PCR. This table holds around 20,000 clones, approximately 90% found once. Here the sequenced sample was CD4+ or CD8+ T cells sorted from blood, taken in a trial of the OX40 agonist ivuxolimab. The receptors here all came from an adult with an advanced solid tumor such as melanoma, head and neck, liver or kidney cancer. The CDR3 runs from the conserved cysteine through the conserved F or W. A D gene is named only where the DNA matches it firmly. Size is stated for part of the rows, as once, few or many counts, or as a class when the clone is expanded.

v_call: TRBV6-1; clone_size: -; j_call: TRBJ1-2; d_call: -; cdr3_aa: CASSAEYTSDYGYTF; cdr3_nt: TGTGCCAGCAGCGCTGAGTATACCTCTGACTATGGCTACACCTTC
v_call: TRBV7-9; clone_size: -; j_call: TRBJ1-3; d_call: -; cdr3_aa: CASSLRNSGNTIYF; cdr3_nt: TGTGCCAGCAGCTTAAGAAACTCTGGAAACACCATATATTTT
v_call: TRBV4-1; clone_size: few; j_call: TRBJ1-5; d_call: TRBD1; cdr3_aa: CASSQDHGRGLSQPQHF; cdr3_nt: TGCGCCAGCAGCCAAGATCACGGCAGGGGGCTTAGTCAGCCCCAGCATTTT
v_call: TRBV4-3; clone_size: -; j_call: TRBJ1-4; d_call: -; cdr3_aa: CASSQDLGEGNEKLFF; cdr3_nt: TGCGCCAGCAGCCAAGATCTCGGCGAGGGGAATGAAAAACTGTTTTTT
v_call: TRBV6-6; clone_size: -; j_call: TRBJ2-7; d_call: -; cdr3_aa: CASSSIYEQYF; cdr3_nt: TGTGCCAGCAGTTCGATTTACGAGCAGTACTTC
v_call: TRBV7-6; clone_size: -; j_call: TRBJ2-5; d_call: TRBD2; cdr3_aa: CASSLSILAGGDGETQYF; cdr3_nt: TGTGCCAGCAGCTTATCGATACTAGCGGGAGGTGATGGGGAGACCCAGTACTTC
v_call: TRBV5-8; clone_size: -; j_call: TRBJ2-1; d_call: -; cdr3_aa: CASSLEVRGNEQFF; cdr3_nt: TGTGCCAGCAGCTTGGAAGTCAGGGGAAATGAGCAGTTCTTC
v_call: TRBV9; clone_size: once; j_call: TRBJ2-2; d_call: TRBD2; cdr3_aa: CASSVISGRGTGELFF; cdr3_nt: TGTGCCAGCAGCGTGATAAGCGGGAGAGGAACCGGGGAGCTGTTTTTT
v_call: TRBV5-4; clone_size: -; j_call: TRBJ1-1; d_call: -; cdr3_aa: CASSLVRGKNTEAFF; cdr3_nt: TGTGCCAGCAGCTTGGTGAGGGGAAAGAACACTGAAGCTTTCTTT
v_call: TRBV11-3; clone_size: few; j_call: TRBJ2-5; d_call: TRBD1; cdr3_aa: CASSSRDRVETQYF; cdr3_nt: TGTGCCAGCAGCTCGAGGGACAGGGTAGAGACCCAGTACTTC
v_call: TRBV4-3; clone_size: -; j_call: TRBJ2-3; d_call: -; cdr3_aa: CASSQLYWGGPSLAADTQYF; cdr3_nt: TGCGCCAGCAGCCAACTGTATTGGGGGGGGCCCTCATTGGCCGCAGATACGCAGTATTTT
v_call: TRBV18; clone_size: -; j_call: TRBJ1-1; d_call: -; cdr3_aa: CASSPTGYDTEAFF; cdr3_nt: TGTGCCAGCTCACCAACAGGGTATGACACTGAAGCTTTCTTT
v_call: TRBV30; clone_size: -; j_call: TRBJ1-2; d_call: -; cdr3_aa: CAWSVLRGNRYGYTF; cdr3_nt: TGTGCCTGGAGTGTACTAAGGGGAAATCGCTATGGCTACACCTTC
v_call: TRBV2; clone_size: -; j_call: TRBJ1-2; d_call: -; cdr3_aa: CASRGKGQGLPVNYGYTF; cdr3_nt: TGTGCCAGCCGCGGGAAAGGGCAGGGGTTACCCGTTAACTATGGCTACACCTTC
v_call: TRBV29-1; clone_size: -; j_call: TRBJ2-7; d_call: -; cdr3_aa: CSVGGSFDEQYF; cdr3_nt: TGCAGCGTTGGTGGCAGTTTTGACGAGCAGTACTTC
v_call: TRBV7-2; clone_size: -; j_call: TRBJ2-1; d_call: -; cdr3_aa: CASSLNAGRSSYNEQFF; cdr3_nt: TGTGCCAGCAGCTTAAATGCGGGGCGCAGCTCCTACAATGAGCAGTTCTTC
v_call: TRBV29-1; clone_size: -; j_call: TRBJ2-3; d_call: -; cdr3_aa: CGSYGAFTDTQYF; cdr3_nt: TGCGGCTCTTACGGGGCATTCACAGATACGCAGTATTTT
v_call: TRBV7-9; clone_size: -; j_call: TRBJ1-2; d_call: TRBD1; cdr3_aa: CASSLVGGDATF; cdr3_nt: TGTGCCAGCAGCTTAGTAGGGGGCGACGCCACCTTC
v_call: TRBV6-4; clone_size: -; j_call: TRBJ2-1; d_call: -; cdr3_aa: CASSPPPWAGVYNEQFF; cdr3_nt: TGTGCCAGCAGTCCCCCCCCTTGGGCAGGAGTTTACAATGAGCAGTTCTTC
v_call: TRBV27; clone_size: -; j_call: TRBJ2-2; d_call: TRBD1; cdr3_aa: CASSFPQGALETGELFF; cdr3_nt: TGTGCCAGCAGTTTCCCCCAGGGGGCCTTGGAGACCGGGGAGCTGTTTTTT
v_call: TRBV4-3; clone_size: -; j_call: TRBJ2-6; d_call: -; cdr3_aa: CASTPHGLSGANVLTF; cdr3_nt: TGCGCCAGCACCCCTCACGGGCTCTCTGGGGCCAACGTCCTGACTTTC
v_call: TRBV18; clone_size: -; j_call: TRBJ2-7; d_call: TRBD2; cdr3_aa: CASSTSGRVVYEQYF; cdr3_nt: TGTGCCAGCTCAACTAGCGGGAGGGTCGTCTACGAGCAGTACTTC
v_call: TRBV7-7; clone_size: -; j_call: TRBJ2-5; d_call: -; cdr3_aa: CASSLFGTPSETQYF; cdr3_nt: TGTGCCAGCAGCTTGTTTGGGACCCCTTCGGAGACCCAGTACTTC
v_call: TRBV7-9; clone_size: -; j_call: TRBJ1-2; d_call: -; cdr3_aa: CASSLGTQSYGYTF; cdr3_nt: TGTGCCAGCAGCTTAGGTACCCAGTCTTATGGCTACACCTTC
v_call: TRBV7-8; clone_size: -; j_call: TRBJ1-2; d_call: -; cdr3_aa: CASSLEAVSNYGYTF; cdr3_nt: TGTGCCAGCAGCTTAGAAGCCGTTTCGAACTATGGCTACACCTTC
v_call: TRBV11-2; clone_size: -; j_call: TRBJ2-7; d_call: -; cdr3_aa: CASSLVYRSYEQYF; cdr3_nt: TGTGCCAGCAGCTTAGTTTACAGGTCCTACGAGCAGTACTTC
v_call: TRBV6-1; clone_size: -; j_call: TRBJ1-2; d_call: TRBD1; cdr3_aa: CASRGTGGKGYGYTF; cdr3_nt: TGTGCCAGCAGAGGGACAGGGGGCAAAGGCTATGGCTACACCTTC